This T cell receptor (beta chain) was captured in a study of blood T cell repertoires in COVID-19. Seattle patients were enrolled during active infection and followed longitudinally. V lost 2 bases and J 4 bases, leaving 12 bases between the germline ends. The CDR3 has 15 residues. CDR1 and CDR2 from the germline V gene are LGHDT and YNNKEL (reference sequence). Sequencing was performed with immunoSEQ multiplex PCR; in TCRdb, only in-frame clones are kept and a portion is missing. The data contain 150,000 to 200,000 clones, around 84% of them singletons. This sequence was found in a woman in her seventies with COVID-19, enrolled during active disease. The chain is built from TRBV3-1 (or the pseudogene TRBV3-2) and TRBJ1-3, with D uncertain. Sample: peripheral blood. CDR3 DNA sequence: TGTGCCAGCAGCCAATTGGCAGGCCAAGGAAACACCATATATTTT. Protein sequence: CASSQLAGQGNTIYF.